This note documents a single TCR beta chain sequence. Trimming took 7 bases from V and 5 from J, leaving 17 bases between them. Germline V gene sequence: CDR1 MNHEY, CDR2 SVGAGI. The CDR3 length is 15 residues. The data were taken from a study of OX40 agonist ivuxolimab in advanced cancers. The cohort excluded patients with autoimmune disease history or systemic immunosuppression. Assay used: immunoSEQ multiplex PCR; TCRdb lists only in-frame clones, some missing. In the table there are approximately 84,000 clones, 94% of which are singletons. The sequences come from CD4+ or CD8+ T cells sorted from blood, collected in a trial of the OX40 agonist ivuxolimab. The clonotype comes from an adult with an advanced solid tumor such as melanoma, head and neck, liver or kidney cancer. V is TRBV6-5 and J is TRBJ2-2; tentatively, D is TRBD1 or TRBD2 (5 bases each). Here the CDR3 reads CASNSPAGRTGELFF. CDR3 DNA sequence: TGTGCCAGCAACTCCCCGGCAGGGAGAACCGGGGAGCTGTTTTTT.